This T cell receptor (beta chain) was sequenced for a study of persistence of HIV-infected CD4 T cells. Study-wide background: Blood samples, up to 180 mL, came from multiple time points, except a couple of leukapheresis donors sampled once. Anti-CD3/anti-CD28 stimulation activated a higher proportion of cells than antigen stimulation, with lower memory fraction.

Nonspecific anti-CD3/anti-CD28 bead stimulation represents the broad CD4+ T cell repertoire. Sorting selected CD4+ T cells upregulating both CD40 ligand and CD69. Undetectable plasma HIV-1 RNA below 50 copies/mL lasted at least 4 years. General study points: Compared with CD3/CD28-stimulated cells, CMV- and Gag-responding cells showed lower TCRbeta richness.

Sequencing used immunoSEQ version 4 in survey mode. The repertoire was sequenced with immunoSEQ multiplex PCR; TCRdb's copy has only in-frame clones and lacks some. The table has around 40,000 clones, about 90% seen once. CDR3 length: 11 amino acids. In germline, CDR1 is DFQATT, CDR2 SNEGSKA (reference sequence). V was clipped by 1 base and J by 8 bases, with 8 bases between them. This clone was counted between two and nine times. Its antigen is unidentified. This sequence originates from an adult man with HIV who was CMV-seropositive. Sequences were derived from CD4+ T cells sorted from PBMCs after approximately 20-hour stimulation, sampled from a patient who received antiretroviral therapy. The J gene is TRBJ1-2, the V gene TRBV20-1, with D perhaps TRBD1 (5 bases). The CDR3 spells CSARGQLGYTF. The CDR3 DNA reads TGCAGTGCTAGAGGACAGTTAGGCTACACCTTC.